The 20 T cell receptor beta chains below were found in one sample sequenced in a study of blood T cell repertoires in COVID-19. Assay: immunoSEQ multiplex PCR; the TCRdb copy retains only in-frame clones and omits some. This table has some 140,000 clones, 81% appearing once. Sequencing input: peripheral blood. All receptors come from a woman aged 60 to 75 with active or convalescent COVID-19.

This clone has just a few counts. CDR3 DNA sequence: TGCGCCAGCAGCCATAATCCGGTACAGGGGAAAAGTGGCTACACCTTC. Protein sequence: CASSHNPVQGKSGYTF. The chain carries TRBV4-1 and TRBJ1-2; 7 bases match TRBD1. CDR3 length equals 16 residues. J was trimmed by 7 bases and V by 3 bases; bases with no gene match: 14. Germline values: CDR1 MGHRA, CDR2 YSYEKL.

This clone was detected only a few times. DNA of the CDR3: TGTGCCAGCAGCTTGGATCCGGCGAACACCGGGGAGCTGTTTTTT. Its protein is CASSLDPANTGELFF. The rearrangement links TRBV5-4 to TRBJ2-2; D uncertain. The CDR3 sequence is 15 residues long. Germline CDR1 reads SGHNT; CDR2 reads YYREEE (reference sequence). V shed 0 bases and J shed 0 bases, with 6 bases lying between them.

The genes are TRBV11-2 and TRBJ2-3, with 9 bases lining up with TRBD2. Trimming took 1 base from V and 1 from J; bases not matched to a gene: 6. The CDR3 runs 17 residues. Per germline, CDR1 SGHAT and CDR2 FQNNGV. CDR3 nucleotide sequence: TGTGCCAGCAGCTTAGGTTCTAGCGGGGAAGGCACAGATACGCAGTATTTT. This sequence encodes CASSLGSSGEGTDTQYF.

The chain recombines TRBV6-6 with TRBJ1-4, with D tentatively TRBD1 (5 bases). The CDR3 is made up of 13 amino acids. The V gene's germline CDR1 is MNHNY and CDR2 SVGAGI (reference sequence). Trimming took off 0 bases at V and 6 bases at J, with 5 bases between the two ends. The DNA for the CDR3 is TGTGCCAGCAGTTACTCAGGGGATGAAAAACTGTTTTTT. Amino acids: CASSYSGDEKLFF.

This chain joins TRBV27 and TRBJ2-1; 12 nucleotides line up with TRBD2. Germline trimming cut 5 bases from V and 7 bases from J; bases unmatched to any gene: 6. CDR1 is MNHEY, CDR2 SMNVEV, per germline (reference sequence). The CDR3 consists of 15 residues. CDR3 DNA: TGTGCCAGCAGTGAATCTAGCGGGAGGGGGAATGAGCAGTTCTTC. Translated: CASSESSGRGNEQFF.

V and J are TRBV5-4 and TRBJ2-6; a possible D gene is TRBD1 (6 bases). The CDR3 has 15 amino acids. Germline V CDR1 and CDR2: SGHNT, YYREEE (reference sequence). The germline V and J ends were trimmed by 0 bases and 4 bases, with 8 bases remaining between them. The CDR3 sequence is CASSLAGTGANVLTF. Here the CDR3 DNA reads TGTGCCAGCAGCTTGGCGGGGACAGGGGCCAACGTCCTGACTTTC.

The CDR3 protein is CASRGQTWEAFF. The CDR3 coding sequence is TGTGCCAGCAGAGGACAGACCTGGGAAGCTTTCTTT. V and J are TRBV28 and TRBJ1-1, with D possibly matching TRBD1 (6 bases). V was shortened by 6 bases and J by 8 bases, with 13 bases between the two germline ends. The CDR3 consists of 12 residues. Germline CDR1 MDHEN, CDR2 SYDVKM.

The genes are TRBV6-5 and TRBJ2-6; D uncertain. This CDR3 is 13 amino acids long. The V and J ends lost 4 bases and 3 bases respectively, with 4 bases between them. Germline V CDR1 and CDR2: MNHEY, SVGAGI. CDR3 region: CASSSGGANVLTF. In nucleotides, the CDR3 is TGTGCCAGCAGTTCGGGTGGGGCCAACGTCCTGACTTTC.

The chain couples TRBV3-1 (or the pseudogene TRBV3-2) to TRBJ2-5; D is undetermined. V lost 0 bases to trimming and J lost 1 base, with 12 bases between them. Germline V gene lookup returns CDR1 LGHDT and CDR2 YNNKEL (reference sequence). The CDR3 runs 16 residues. CDR3 sequence reads: CASSQEETQIQETQYF. The CDR3 coding sequence is TGTGCCAGCAGCCAAGAAGAAACTCAAATCCAAGAGACCCAGTACTTC.

J is TRBJ1-2 and V is TRBV6-1; unclear D gene. This CDR3 has 14 amino acids. Per germline, CDR1 MNHNS and CDR2 SASEGT. Trimming shortened V by 1 base and J by 7 bases, and 13 bases separated the two germline ends. The chain's CDR3 is CASSEVGFPIGYTF. The CDR3 coding sequence is TGTGCCAGCAGTGAAGTCGGGTTCCCGATTGGCTACACCTTC.

The chain recombines TRBV11-2 with TRBJ2-1; 7 positions match TRBD1. The CDR3 is 16 amino acids. The V segment lost 5 bases and the J segment 0 bases; nucleotides outside the gene matches: 7. CDR1 SGHAT and CDR2 FQNNGV come from the germline V gene. This CDR3 reads CASSPRDSHSYNEQFF. For the CDR3, the DNA is TGTGCCAGCAGCCCCCGGGACAGTCACTCCTACAATGAGCAGTTCTTC. Based on the CDR3 plus reference TRBV11-2 and TRBJ2-1, the full variable domain is EAGVAQSPRYKIIEKRQSVAFWCNPISGHATLYWYQQILGQGPKLLIQFQNNGVVDDSQLPKDRFSAERLKGVDSTLKIQPAKLEDSAVYLCASSPRDSHSYNEQFFGPGTRLTVL.

V gene TRBV5-8 combines with J gene TRBJ1-4, with a possible D match to TRBD1 (5 bases). The CDR3 has 15 amino acids. Trimming pared 3 bases from V and 0 bases from J, leaving 9 bases between. Germline loops: CDR1 SGHTS, CDR2 YDEGEE. The CDR3 DNA reads as TGTGCCAGCAGCTCGACGGGGGCAACTAATGAAAAACTGTTTTTT. Translating gives CASSSTGATNEKLFF. The variable domain in full, with the rest retrieved from reference TRBV5-8 and TRBJ1-4, is EAGVTQSPTHLIKTRGQQATLRCSPISGHTSVYWYQQALGLGLQFLLWYDEGEERNRGNFPPRFSGRQFPNYSSELNVNALELEDSALYLCASSSTGATNEKLFFGSGTQLSVL.

This clone showed up just a few times. The chain employs TRBV7-6 and TRBJ1-2, with a tentative D call TRBD1 (5 bases). Trimming removed 2 bases from V and 4 bases from J, with 17 bases in between. CDR1 is SGHVS, CDR2 FNYEAQ, per germline. The CDR3 length is 16 residues. The CDR3 region is CASSLRAEDTIYGYTF. The CDR3 bases are TGTGCCAGCAGCTTACGCGCAGAGGACACGATCTATGGCTACACCTTC.

For this clone: Other DNA sequences in the sample encode the same CDR3. The V call is TRBV18, the J call TRBJ1-1; tentatively, D is TRBD1 (5 bases). Germline CDR1 is KGHSH and CDR2 is LQKENI. Trimming pared 3 bases from V and 5 bases from J, leaving 10 bases between. CDR3 length: 13 amino acids. The CDR3 region has the DNA TGTGCCAGCTCACCGGGTCAGGGAACTGAAGCTTTCTTT. Translation gives CASSPGQGTEAFF.

CDR3 loop: CASSDRRNQPQHF. The CDR3 nucleotides are TGCGCCAGCAGCGACAGGCGCAATCAGCCCCAGCATTTT. This chain uses TRBV10-2 with TRBJ1-5; maybe TRBD1 (6 bases). Germline CDR1 reads WSHSY; CDR2 reads SAAADI. V was cut by 6 bases and J by 2 bases, with 8 bases left in between. This CDR3 spans 13 amino acids.

The chain is built from TRBV28 and TRBJ2-3; D possibly corresponds to TRBD2 (6 bases). CDR1 and CDR2 from the germline V gene are MDHEN and SYDVKM. The CDR3 sequence is 13 residues long. V gave up 6 bases and J gave up 3 bases, with 10 bases separating them. The CDR3 spells CASRGTPTDTQYF. In DNA, the CDR3 is TGTGCCAGCAGGGGGACTCCTACAGATACGCAGTATTTT.

The chain carries TRBV6-5 and TRBJ2-1; D perhaps matches TRBD2 (5 bases). Germline CDR1 MNHEY, CDR2 SVGAGI. V lost 8 bases and J lost 9, with 20 bases in between. This CDR3 has 14 amino acids. In DNA form, the CDR3 reads TGTGCCAGCGGCCCGTACGGGCTAGCCAGTGAGCAGTTCTTC. It translates to CASGPYGLASEQFF.

The J gene is TRBJ2-7, the V gene TRBV7-9, with D hard to call. Trimming took off 5 bases at V and 3 bases at J, with 11 bases between the two ends. In germline, CDR1 is SEHNR, CDR2 FQNEAQ (reference sequence). The CDR3 extends over 13 amino acids. This CDR3 reads CASSAGSYYEQYV. In nucleotides, the CDR3 is TGTGCCAGCAGCGCCGGTTCTTACTACGAGCAGTACGTC.

The chain links TRBV28 to TRBJ1-2, with D maybe TRBD1 (6 bases). Trimming removed 3 bases at V and 4 bases at J, with 12 bases between. CDR1 is MDHEN and CDR2 is SYDVKM in the germline V gene. This CDR3 has 14 amino acids. CDR3 nucleotides: TGTGCCAGCAGTTTGAGTTGGGACACCTATGGCTACACCTTC. Its translation is CASSLSWDTYGYTF.

The genes are TRBV3-1 (or the pseudogene TRBV3-2) and TRBJ2-1; 7 bases line up with TRBD1. With V trimmed by 6 bases and J by 8 bases, 13 bases remained unmatched. CDR3 length equals 15 residues. Per the germline V gene, CDR1 is LGHDT and CDR2 is YNNKEL (reference sequence). CDR3 sequence (DNA): TGTGCCAGCAGAACTCTAAGGGGGCCGATATATGAGCAGTTCTTC. Its protein product is CASRTLRGPIYEQFF.